This T cell receptor beta chain was found in a study of identifying expanded T cells in peripheral blood. Study-wide findings and caveats: Roughly 1.2 clones differed between technical replicates, versus approximately 17 and 20 over time.

Remarks on this clone: Antigen specificity is unknown.

Unmatched junction bases numbered 16, after V lost 5 bases and J lost 4 bases. The CDR3 spans 18 residues. Germline CDR1 SEHNR, CDR2 FQNEAQ (reference sequence). Data came from immunoSEQ multiplex PCR; TCRdb stores just in-frame clones and leaves some out. The table includes fewer than 80,000 clones, around 83% detected once. The sequenced material came from blood. This chain links TRBV7-9 with TRBJ1-3, with 8 bases that match TRBD1. This clonotype originated in a person aged 18 to 75 in good health. CDR3: CASSPTQGQGARGNTIYF. The CDR3 DNA reads TGTGCCAGCAGCCCAACCCAAGGGCAGGGGGCCAGAGGAAACACCATATATTTT. Drawing the rest from reference TRBV7-9 and TRBJ1-3, the complete variable domain is DTGVSQNPRHKITKRGQNVTFRCDPISEHNRLYWYRQTLGQGPEFLTYFQNEAQLEKSRLLSDRFSAERPKGSFSTLEIQRTEQGDSAMYLCASSPTQGQGARGNTIYFGEGSWLTVV.